This section outlines one T cell receptor (beta chain) sequence together with its context. Brentuximab vedotin exposure varied among the patients, all of whom had relapsed after autologous stem cell transplantation. Method: immunoSEQ multiplex PCR; TCRdb's copy keeps in-frame clones and lacks some. Among tens of thousands of clones listed, approximately 90% were seen once. V gave up 4 bases and J gave up 5 bases, with 15 bases separating them. This CDR3 is 14 amino acids long. CDR1 is SGDLS and CDR2 is YYNGEE in the germline V gene. The sample is drawn from a study of PD-1 blockade in classical Hodgkin lymphoma.

The starting material was peripheral blood mononuclear cells (PBMCs), obtained before the second cycle of nivolumab. This chain connects TRBV9 to TRBJ2-5; tentatively, D is TRBD2 (5 bases). The clonotype was recovered from a human donor with classical Hodgkin lymphoma. In nucleotides, the CDR3 is TGTGCCAGCAGCTCGACTAACGGGGTGGAGACCCAGTACTTC. Translated, it gives CASSSTNGVETQYF.